One sample yielded the 12 T cell receptor beta chains listed below, sequenced in a study of graft-versus-host responses after intestinal transplantation. For these TCRs, the target antigens are not known. Using immunoSEQ multiplex PCR, the repertoire was profiled, and TCRdb retains in-frame clones only, with some absent. The sample consists of 99,000 or so clones, more than 85% of them appearing once. The sample was unstimulated CD4+ T cells sorted from spleen or lymph node cells, taken before intestinal transplant. The receptors derive from a human donor who received an intestinal transplant.

The chain uses TRBV6-1 and TRBJ1-5; no definite D call. Trimming took 7 bases from V and 1 from J, leaving 14 bases between them. This CDR3 comprises 15 residues. Germline values: CDR1 MNHNS, CDR2 SASEGT. The CDR3 bases are TGTGCCAGCACCCCCGGGGTCAGAAGCAATCAGCCCCAGCATTTT. As protein: CASTPGVRSNQPQHF.

In DNA, the CDR3 is TGTGCCAGCAGTTTCCCCGGGGAGCTGTTTTTT. The encoded protein is CASSFPGELFF. This sequence joins TRBV28 and TRBJ2-2; D remains ambiguous. The CDR3 spans 11 residues. V lost 3 bases and J 6 bases, leaving 2 bases between the germline ends. The germline gives CDR1 MDHEN, CDR2 SYDVKM.

About this clone itself: Other DNA sequences in the same sample also yield this CDR3. This sequence joins TRBV18 and TRBJ2-7; D is uncertain. CDR1 KGHSH and CDR2 LQKENI come from the germline V gene. Trimming pared 0 bases from V and 0 bases from J, leaving 3 bases between. This CDR3 spans 13 amino acids. The CDR3 DNA sequence: TGTGCCAGCTCACCACCTAGCTCCTACGAGCAGTACTTC. It encodes CASSPPSSYEQYF.

This sequence joins TRBV7-3 and TRBJ1-4, with 7 bases matching TRBD1. The CDR3 is made up of 13 amino acids. After removal of 4 bases from V and 10 bases from J, the junction contained 6 bases not matched to a gene. Germline V CDR1 and CDR2: SGHTA, FQGTGA. The CDR3: CASSYRQGGKLFF. As DNA, the CDR3 is TGTGCCAGCAGCTATCGACAGGGTGGAAAACTGTTTTTT.

The chain recombines TRBV9 with TRBJ2-3; 10 bases map to TRBD1. The length of the CDR3 is 16 residues. V shed 3 bases and J 6 bases; nucleotides not matched to a gene: 10. CDR1 and CDR2 from the germline V gene are SGDLS and YYNGEE. CDR3 bases: TGTGCCAGCAGCGCCAGGACAGGGGGGCTAGGGGATACGCAGTATTTT. It specifies CASSARTGGLGDTQYF.

The chain recombines TRBV2 with TRBJ1-5, with D hard to call. CDR1 and CDR2 (germline): SNHLY, FYNNEI. The length of the CDR3 is 12 residues. The V and J ends lost 6 bases and 7 bases respectively, with 10 bases between them. The CDR3 sequence is CASRGLNQPQHF. In nucleotides, the CDR3 is TGTGCCAGCAGAGGGTTGAACCAGCCCCAGCATTTT. The full variable domain, with the rest looked up from reference TRBV2 and TRBJ1-5, is EPEVTQTPSHQVTQMGQEVILRCVPISNHLYFYWYRQILGQKVEFLVSFYNNEISEKSEIFDDQFSVERPDGSNFTLKIRSTKLEDSAMYFCASRGLNQPQHFGDGTRLSIL.

The chain joins TRBV7-6 to TRBJ2-2, with a tentative D call TRBD2 (6 bases). CDR3 size: 16 residues. V was pared by 0 bases and J by 2 bases, with 10 bases between. CDR1 and CDR2 (germline): SGHVS, FNYEAQ. The DNA for the CDR3 is TGTGCCAGCAGCTTAGCCGGAGGGCCAAACACCGGGGAGCTGTTTTTT. The encoded protein is CASSLAGGPNTGELFF.

The chain combines TRBV5-4 with TRBJ1-1; no firm D call. V dropped 1 base and J dropped 4 bases, with 23 bases sitting between them. This CDR3 is 18 amino acids long. Germline V gene lookup returns CDR1 SGHNT and CDR2 YYREEE (reference sequence). As DNA, the CDR3 is TGTGCCAGCAGCTTGACCTTCGGTCCCATAAGTACGGGCACTGAAGCTTTCTTT. Encoded protein: CASSLTFGPISTGTEAFF.

This clone was counted only a few times. V is TRBV9 and J is TRBJ2-1; 8 positions agree with TRBD2. J was trimmed by 8 bases and V by 3 bases; bases with no gene match: 13. Per the germline V gene, CDR1 is SGDLS and CDR2 is YYNGEE. The CDR3 sequence is 16 residues long. DNA of the CDR3: TGTGCCAGCAGCGGAACGAGCGGGAGCATGAGAGATGAGCAGTTCTTC. The encoded protein is CASSGTSGSMRDEQFF. Drawing the rest from reference TRBV9 and TRBJ2-1, the complete variable domain is DSGVTQTPKHLITATGQRVTLRCSPRSGDLSVYWYQQSLDQGLQFLIQYYNGEERAKGNILERFSAQQFPDLHSELNLSSLELGDSALYFCASSGTSGSMRDEQFFGPGTRLTVL.

This chain joins TRBV27 and TRBJ2-5; the D is unclear. This CDR3 is built from 14 residues. Per germline, CDR1 MNHEY and CDR2 SMNVEV (reference sequence). V was clipped by 3 bases and J by 0 bases, with 8 bases between them. CDR3 residues: CASSFIHHQETQYF. The CDR3 bases are TGTGCCAGCAGTTTCATCCATCACCAAGAGACCCAGTACTTC.

The chain is built from TRBV6-1 and TRBJ2-7, with TRBD2 matching over 11 bases. Germline V CDR1 and CDR2: MNHNS, SASEGT. This CDR3 region has 14 residues. J was trimmed by 3 bases and V by 7 bases; bases with no gene match: 5. The CDR3 DNA reads TGTGCCAGCACCTTAGCGGGAGGGCACTACGAGCAGTACTTC. Protein product: CASTLAGGHYEQYF.

This clone appeared a few times. The rearrangement uses TRBV7-9 and TRBJ2-3; D is unresolved. Per the germline V gene, CDR1 is SEHNR and CDR2 is FQNEAQ (reference sequence). V dropped 7 bases and J dropped 0 bases, with 11 bases sitting between them. The CDR3 extends over 14 amino acids. The CDR3, as DNA: TGTGCCAGCACGGGCCGTACGAGCACAGATACGCAGTATTTT. It yields the protein CASTGRTSTDTQYF.